In its sample, the clone carrying this T cell receptor beta chain was seen a few times. Germline CDR1 reads SGHRS; CDR2 reads YFSETQ. The CDR3 spans 15 residues. V was shortened by 2 bases and J by 5 bases, with 16 bases between the two germline ends. The data were obtained in a study of blood T cell repertoires in COVID-19. As for the study in general: Samples taken during acute and convalescent COVID-19 were collected in the United States, Italy and Spain. Sample material is recorded as cDNA or gDNA derived from T cells, B-cell-depleted T cells, or PBMCs.

Original handling: Estimation of nucleated cell counts relied on the amplification of reference gene primers. Sequenced by immunoSEQ multiplex PCR; TCRdb stores in-frame clones only, minus some. The DNA gave D and trimming, while V, J and clone size come from that table. The sample shows 130,000 or so clones, 88% of them seen only once. The Seattle patients joined while their infection was active and were tracked longitudinally afterward. The chain is built from TRBV5-1 and TRBJ1-1; tentatively, D is TRBD1 (6 bases). The sample comprised peripheral blood. The sequence came from a human donor with COVID-19, enrolled during active disease. The donor label of this sample is uncertain. The CDR3 DNA reads as TGCGCCAGCAGCTTATCCCCAGCCGGGACAACTGAAGCTTTCTTT. Translation gives CASSLSPAGTTEAFF. The full variable domain, rest sourced from reference TRBV5-1 and TRBJ1-1, is KAGVTQTPRYLIKTRGQQVTLSCSPISGHRSVSWYQQTPGQGLQFLFEYFSETQRNKGNFPGRFSGRQFSNSRSEMNVSTLELGDSALYLCASSLSPAGTTEAFFGQGTRLTVV.